The T cell receptor (beta chain) under discussion was sequenced for a study of blood T cell repertoires in COVID-19. Study-level background: T cells, B-cell-depleted T cells, or PBMCs provided the cDNA or gDNA that served as material.

V lost 6 bases to trimming and J lost 3 bases, with 9 bases between them. Germline-derived CDR1 and CDR2 are SNHLY and FYNNEI. There are 13 residues in the CDR3. Data came from immunoSEQ multiplex PCR; TCRdb stores just in-frame clones and leaves some out. The data contain 45,000 to 55,000 clones, roughly 87% of them singletons. The chain recombines TRBV2 with TRBJ2-1; no clear D gene. The clonotype was recovered from a human donor in a cohort sampled during active COVID-19. Sequenced input: peripheral blood. CDR3 sequence: CASSDTNYNEQFF. The DNA of the CDR3 is TGTGCCAGCAGCGACACAAACTACAATGAGCAGTTCTTC.